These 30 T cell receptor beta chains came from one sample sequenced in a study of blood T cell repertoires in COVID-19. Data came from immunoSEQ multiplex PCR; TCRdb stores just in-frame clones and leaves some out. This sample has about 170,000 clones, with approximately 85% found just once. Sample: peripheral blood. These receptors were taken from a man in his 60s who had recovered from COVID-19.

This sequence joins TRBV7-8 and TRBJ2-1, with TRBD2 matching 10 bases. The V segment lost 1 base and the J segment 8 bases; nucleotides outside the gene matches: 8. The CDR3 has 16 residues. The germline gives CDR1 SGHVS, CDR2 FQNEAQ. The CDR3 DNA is TGTGCCAGCAGCTTAGAGAGCGGGGGGGCTTTCGATGAGCAGTTCTTC. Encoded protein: CASSLESGGAFDEQFF.

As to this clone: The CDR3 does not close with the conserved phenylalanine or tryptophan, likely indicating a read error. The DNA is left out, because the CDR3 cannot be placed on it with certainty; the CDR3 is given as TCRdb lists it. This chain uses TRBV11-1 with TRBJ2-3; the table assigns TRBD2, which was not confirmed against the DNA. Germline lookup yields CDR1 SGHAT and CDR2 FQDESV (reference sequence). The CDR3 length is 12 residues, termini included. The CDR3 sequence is CASSAGTSGGET.

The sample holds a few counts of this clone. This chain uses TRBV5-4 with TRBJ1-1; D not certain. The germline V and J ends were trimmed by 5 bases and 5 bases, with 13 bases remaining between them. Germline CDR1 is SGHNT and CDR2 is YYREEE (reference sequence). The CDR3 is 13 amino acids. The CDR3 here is CASSRSPGTEAFF. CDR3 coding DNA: TGTGCCAGCAGTCGGAGCCCTGGGACTGAAGCTTTCTTT.

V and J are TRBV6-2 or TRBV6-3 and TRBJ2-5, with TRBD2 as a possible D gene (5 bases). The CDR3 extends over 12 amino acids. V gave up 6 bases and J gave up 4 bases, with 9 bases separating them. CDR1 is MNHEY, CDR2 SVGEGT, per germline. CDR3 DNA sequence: TGTGCCAGCAGCAAAGGAGGAGAGACCCAGTACTTC. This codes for CASSKGGETQYF.

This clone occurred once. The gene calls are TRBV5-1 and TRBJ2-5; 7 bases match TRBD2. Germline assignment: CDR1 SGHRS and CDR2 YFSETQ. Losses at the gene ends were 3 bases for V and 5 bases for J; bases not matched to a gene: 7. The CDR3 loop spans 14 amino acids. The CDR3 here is CASSSGNGGETQYF. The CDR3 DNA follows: TGCGCCAGCAGCTCTGGGAACGGGGGGGAGACCCAGTACTTC.

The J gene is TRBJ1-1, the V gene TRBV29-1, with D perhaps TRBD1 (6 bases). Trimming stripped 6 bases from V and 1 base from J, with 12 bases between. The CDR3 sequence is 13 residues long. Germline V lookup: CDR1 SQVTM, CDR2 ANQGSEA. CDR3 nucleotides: TGCAGCGTATTACCACAGGGGAACACTGAAGCTTTCTTT. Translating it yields CSVLPQGNTEAFF.

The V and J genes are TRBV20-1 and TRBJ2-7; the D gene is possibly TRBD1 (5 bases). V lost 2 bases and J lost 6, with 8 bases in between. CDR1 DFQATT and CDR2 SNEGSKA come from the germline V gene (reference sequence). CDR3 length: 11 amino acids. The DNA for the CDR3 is TGCAGTGCTAGAATAGGGGCCGAGCAGTACTTC. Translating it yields CSARIGAEQYF.

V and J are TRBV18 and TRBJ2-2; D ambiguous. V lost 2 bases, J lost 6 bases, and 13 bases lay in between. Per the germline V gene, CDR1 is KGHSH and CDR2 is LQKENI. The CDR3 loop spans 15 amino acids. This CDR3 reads CASSPVGSSPGELFF. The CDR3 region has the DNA TGTGCCAGCTCACCAGTCGGTAGCTCCCCCGGGGAGCTGTTTTTT.

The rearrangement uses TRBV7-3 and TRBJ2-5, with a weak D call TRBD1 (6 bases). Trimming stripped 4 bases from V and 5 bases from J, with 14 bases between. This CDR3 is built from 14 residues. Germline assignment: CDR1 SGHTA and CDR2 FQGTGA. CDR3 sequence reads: CASSSTQGPETQYF. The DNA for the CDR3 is TGTGCCAGCAGCTCAACACAGGGACCGGAGACCCAGTACTTC.

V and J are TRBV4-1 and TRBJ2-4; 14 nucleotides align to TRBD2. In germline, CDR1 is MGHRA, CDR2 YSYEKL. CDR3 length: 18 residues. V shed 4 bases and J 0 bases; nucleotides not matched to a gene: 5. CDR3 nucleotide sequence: TGCGCCAGCAGCCCTGGACTAGCGGGGGGCAAAGCCAAAAACATTCAGTACTTC. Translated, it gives CASSPGLAGGKAKNIQYF.

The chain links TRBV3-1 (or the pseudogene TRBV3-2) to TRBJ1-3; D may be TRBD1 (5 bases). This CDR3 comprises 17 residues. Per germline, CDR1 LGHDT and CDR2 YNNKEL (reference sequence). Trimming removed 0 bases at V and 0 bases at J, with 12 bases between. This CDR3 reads CASSQEEGAISGNTIYF. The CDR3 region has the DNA TGTGCCAGCAGCCAAGAGGAAGGGGCAATCTCTGGAAACACCATATATTTT.

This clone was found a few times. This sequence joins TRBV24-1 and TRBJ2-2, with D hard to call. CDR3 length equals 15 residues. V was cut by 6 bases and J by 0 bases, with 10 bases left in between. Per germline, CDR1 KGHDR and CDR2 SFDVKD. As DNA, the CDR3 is TGTGCCACCAGTTTAGGTGACACGAACACCGGGGAGCTGTTTTTT. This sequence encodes CATSLGDTNTGELFF.

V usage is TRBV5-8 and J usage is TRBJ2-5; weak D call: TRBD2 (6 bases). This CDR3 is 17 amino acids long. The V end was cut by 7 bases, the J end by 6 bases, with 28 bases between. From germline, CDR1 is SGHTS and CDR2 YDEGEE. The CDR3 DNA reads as TGTGCCAGCGGGTGGAGGGAGAGGTGGGGAGCCGAAAAGACCCAGTACTTC. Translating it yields CASGWRERWGAEKTQYF.

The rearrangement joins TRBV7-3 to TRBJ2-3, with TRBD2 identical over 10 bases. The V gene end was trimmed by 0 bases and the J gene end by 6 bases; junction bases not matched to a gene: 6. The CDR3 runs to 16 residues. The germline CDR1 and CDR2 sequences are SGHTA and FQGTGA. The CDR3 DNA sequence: TGTGCCAGCAGCTTAACGAGACTAGCGGGTCGTGATACGCAGTATTTT. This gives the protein CASSLTRLAGRDTQYF.

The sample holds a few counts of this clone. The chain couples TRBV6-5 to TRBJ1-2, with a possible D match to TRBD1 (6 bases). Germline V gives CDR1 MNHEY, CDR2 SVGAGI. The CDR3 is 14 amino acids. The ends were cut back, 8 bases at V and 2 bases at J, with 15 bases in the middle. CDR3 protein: CASEKRQGNYGYTF. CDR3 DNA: TGTGCCAGCGAAAAACGGCAGGGGAACTATGGCTACACCTTC.

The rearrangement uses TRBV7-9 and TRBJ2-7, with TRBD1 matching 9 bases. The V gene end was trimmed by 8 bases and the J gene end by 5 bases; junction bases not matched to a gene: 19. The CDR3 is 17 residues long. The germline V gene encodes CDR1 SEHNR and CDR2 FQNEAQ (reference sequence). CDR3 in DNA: TGTGCCAGCGGAGGACAGTCCGGGACAGGGAGTATCGACGAGCAGTACTTC. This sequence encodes CASGGQSGTGSIDEQYF.

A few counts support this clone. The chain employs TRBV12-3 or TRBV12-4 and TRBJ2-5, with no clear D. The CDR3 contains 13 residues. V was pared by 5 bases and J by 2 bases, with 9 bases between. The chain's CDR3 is CASSPQAQETQYF. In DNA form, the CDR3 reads TGTGCCAGCAGTCCCCAGGCTCAAGAGACCCAGTACTTC.

The CDR3 here is CASSHAPGQGPYGYTF. CDR3 in DNA: TGTGCCAGCAGCCACGCTCCGGGACAGGGACCCTATGGCTACACCTTC. J is TRBJ1-2 and V is TRBV7-9; 9 positions agree with TRBD1. Germline CDR1 is SEHNR and CDR2 is FQNEAQ (reference sequence). The CDR3 is 16 amino acids. J lost 4 bases, V lost 5 bases, and 11 bases had no gene match.

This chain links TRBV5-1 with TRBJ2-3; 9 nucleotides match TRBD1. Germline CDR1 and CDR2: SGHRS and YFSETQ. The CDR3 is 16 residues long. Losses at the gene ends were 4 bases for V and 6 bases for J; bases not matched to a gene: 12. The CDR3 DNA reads TGCGCCAGCAGCCTCCCGGACAGGGGATCGAGGGATACGCAGTATTTT. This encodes CASSLPDRGSRDTQYF. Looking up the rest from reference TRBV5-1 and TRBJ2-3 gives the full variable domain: KAGVTQTPRYLIKTRGQQVTLSCSPISGHRSVSWYQQTPGQGLQFLFEYFSETQRNKGNFPGRFSGRQFSNSRSEMNVSTLELGDSALYLCASSLPDRGSRDTQYFGPGTRLTVL.

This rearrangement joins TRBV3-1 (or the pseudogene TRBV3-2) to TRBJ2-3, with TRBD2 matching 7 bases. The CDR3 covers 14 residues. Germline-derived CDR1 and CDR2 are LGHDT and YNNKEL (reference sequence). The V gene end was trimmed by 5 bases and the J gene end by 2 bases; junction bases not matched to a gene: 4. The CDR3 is CASSERGSTDTQYF. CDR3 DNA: TGTGCCAGCAGCGAGCGGGGCTCCACAGATACGCAGTATTTT.

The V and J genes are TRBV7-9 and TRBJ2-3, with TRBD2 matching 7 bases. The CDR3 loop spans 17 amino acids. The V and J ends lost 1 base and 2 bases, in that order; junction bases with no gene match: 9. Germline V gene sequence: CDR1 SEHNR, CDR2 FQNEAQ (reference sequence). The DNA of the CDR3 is TGTGCCAGCAGCTTAGTTGACCGCGGGGGTTACACAGATACGCAGTATTTT. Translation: CASSLVDRGGYTDTQYF.

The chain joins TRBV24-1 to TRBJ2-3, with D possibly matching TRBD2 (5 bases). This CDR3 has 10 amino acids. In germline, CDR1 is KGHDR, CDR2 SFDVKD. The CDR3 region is CAAGADTQYF. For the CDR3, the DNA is TGTGCGGCCGGGGCAGATACGCAGTATTTT.

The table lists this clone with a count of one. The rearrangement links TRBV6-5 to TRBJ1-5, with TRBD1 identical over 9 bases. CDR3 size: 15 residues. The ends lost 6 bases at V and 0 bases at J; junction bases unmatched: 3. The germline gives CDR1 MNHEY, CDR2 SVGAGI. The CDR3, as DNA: TGTGCCAGCAGGCGGACAGGGGTTAGCAATCAGCCCCAGCATTTT. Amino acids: CASRRTGVSNQPQHF.

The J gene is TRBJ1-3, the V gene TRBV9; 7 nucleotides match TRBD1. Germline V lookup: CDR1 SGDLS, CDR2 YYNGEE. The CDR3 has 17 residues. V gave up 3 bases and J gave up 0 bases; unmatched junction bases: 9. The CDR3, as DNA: TGTGCCAGCAGCGCCGAGGGGGCTCCCAACTCTGGAAACACCATATATTTT. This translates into CASSAEGAPNSGNTIYF.

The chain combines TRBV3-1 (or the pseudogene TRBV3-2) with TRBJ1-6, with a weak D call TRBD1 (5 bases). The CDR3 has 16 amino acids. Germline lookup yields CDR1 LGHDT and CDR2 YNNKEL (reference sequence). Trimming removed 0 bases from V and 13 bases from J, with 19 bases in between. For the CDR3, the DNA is TGTGCCAGCAGCCAAGAGGGGAGGGACTCCAGTATTCCCCTCCACTTT. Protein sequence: CASSQEGRDSSIPLHF.

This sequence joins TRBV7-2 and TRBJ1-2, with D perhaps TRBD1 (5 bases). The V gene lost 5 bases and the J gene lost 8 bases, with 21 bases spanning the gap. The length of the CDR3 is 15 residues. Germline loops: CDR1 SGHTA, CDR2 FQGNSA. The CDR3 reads CASSLRGDFISGYTF. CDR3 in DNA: TGTGCCAGCAGCCTAAGAGGGGACTTTATATCCGGCTACACCTTC.

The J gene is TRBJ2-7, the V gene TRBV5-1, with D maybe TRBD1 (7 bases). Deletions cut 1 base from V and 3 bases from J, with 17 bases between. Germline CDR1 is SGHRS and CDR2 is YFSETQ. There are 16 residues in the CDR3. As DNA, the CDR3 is TGCGCCAGCAGCTTGTCTACCTCAGGGGGAGGCTACGAGCAGTACTTC. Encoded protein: CASSLSTSGGGYEQYF.

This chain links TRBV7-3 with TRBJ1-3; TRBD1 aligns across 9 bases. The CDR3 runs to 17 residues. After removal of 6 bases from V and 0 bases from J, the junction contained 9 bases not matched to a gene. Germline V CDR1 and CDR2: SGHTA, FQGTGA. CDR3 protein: CASSLTGTGTSGNTIYF. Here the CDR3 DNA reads TGTGCCAGCAGTCTAACCGGGACAGGGACCTCTGGAAACACCATATATTTT.

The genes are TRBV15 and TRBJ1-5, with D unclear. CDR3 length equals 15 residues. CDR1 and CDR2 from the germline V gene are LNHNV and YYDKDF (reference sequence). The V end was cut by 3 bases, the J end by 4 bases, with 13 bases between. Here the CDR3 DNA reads TGTGCCACCAGCAGGGATGGACGGGAAAATCAGCCCCAGCATTTT. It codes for CATSRDGRENQPQHF.

CDR3 bases: TGCAGCGTGGGGGCCCGGGGAAGCAATCAGCCCCAGCATTTT. Protein product: CSVGARGSNQPQHF. V usage is TRBV29-1 and J usage is TRBJ1-5; the D gene is possibly TRBD1 (6 bases). V was trimmed by 6 bases and J by 1 base, leaving 13 bases between them. Germline V CDR1 and CDR2: SQVTM, ANQGSEA. The CDR3 has 14 amino acids.